Each of the 16 T cell receptor beta chains below was sequenced from the same sample in a study of T cells in Graves' hyperthyroidism and ophthalmopathy. It was RNA transcripts that yielded the amplified TCR beta CDR3 regions. The TCR CDR3 was amplified in a first-round RT-PCR using the HTBI primer set. TCRdb used MiXCR to reprocess the multiplex PCR reads, holding one entry per CDR3 protein. In the table there are around 350,000 distinct CDR3 sequences, about a fifth of which are singletons. Sequenced material: blood. Receptor source: a young woman with Graves' hyperthyroidism.

In this sample, this clonotype turned up a few times. The chain joins TRBV19 to TRBJ2-7; no clear D. V was shortened by 4 bases and J by 4 bases, with 5 bases between the two germline ends. This CDR3 is built from 11 residues. Germline V CDR1 and CDR2: LNHDA, SQIVND (reference sequence). CDR3 nucleotide sequence: TGTGCCAGTAGTAGCAAGTACGAGCAGTACTTC. Its protein product is CASSSKYEQYF.

This clonotype was counted many times. The rearrangement uses TRBV29-1 and TRBJ1-1, with TRBD1 matching over 8 bases. V was pared by 2 bases and J by 2 bases, with 10 bases of the junction left unmatched. The CDR3 is made up of 16 amino acids. The germline V gene has CDR1 SQVTM and CDR2 ANQGSEA. In DNA, the CDR3 is TGCAGCGTTGAACCTGGTGGACAGGGACCAAACACTGAAGCTTTCTTT. This translates into CSVEPGGQGPNTEAFF.

The V gene is TRBV19, the J gene TRBJ2-2; D possibly corresponds to TRBD2 (6 bases). Germline V gene data show CDR1 as LNHDA and CDR2 as SQIVND (reference sequence). The ends were cut back, 3 bases at V and 3 bases at J, with 17 bases in the middle. This CDR3 has 17 residues. CDR3 in amino acids: CASSIGTSWDDTGELFF. CDR3 coding DNA: TGTGCCAGTAGTATCGGGACTTCCTGGGACGACACCGGGGAGCTGTTTTTT.

There are many counts of this clonotype. The chain uses TRBV20-1 and TRBJ2-7; TRBD2 matches 7 bases. CDR1 is DFQATT, CDR2 SNEGSKA, per germline (reference sequence). V lost 6 bases to trimming and J lost 2 bases; unmatched junction nucleotides: 4. This CDR3 is 12 amino acids long. CDR3 in amino acids: CSANGGTYEQYF. In DNA form, the CDR3 reads TGCAGTGCAAACGGGGGGACCTACGAGCAGTACTTC.

Ten or more counts support this clonotype. The chain joins TRBV20-1 to TRBJ2-2, with TRBD1 matching 9 bases. The CDR3 spans 16 residues. Germline trimming cut 0 bases from V and 3 bases from J; bases unmatched to any gene: 5. CDR1 is DFQATT, CDR2 SNEGSKA, per germline (reference sequence). The CDR3 region is CSARDLTGGDTGELFF. DNA for the CDR3: TGCAGTGCTAGAGACCTGACAGGGGGTGACACCGGGGAGCTGTTTTTT.

Many counts were recorded for this clonotype. CDR3 residues: CASSYSPGIGTGKETQYF. The CDR3 DNA sequence: TGTGCCAGCAGTTATTCCCCTGGGATCGGGACAGGGAAAGAGACCCAGTACTTC. The chain couples TRBV6-5 to TRBJ2-5, with TRBD1 matching 9 bases. V lost 3 bases to trimming and J lost 3 bases; unmatched junction nucleotides: 14. The V gene's germline CDR1 is MNHEY and CDR2 SVGAGI. CDR3 size: 18 residues.

This clonotype was picked up many times. The rearrangement joins TRBV20-1 to TRBJ2-7; D is uncertain. V shed 4 bases and J shed 3 bases, with 7 bases lying between them. Germline V lookup: CDR1 DFQATT, CDR2 SNEGSKA (reference sequence). There are 11 residues in the CDR3. The CDR3 DNA follows: TGCAGTGCTACAGGATACTACGAGCAGTACTTC. Amino acid sequence: CSATGYYEQYF.

This clonotype was observed a handful of times. This may stem from a read error, because a much larger clone lies one nucleotide away. The chain links TRBV24-1 to TRBJ1-5; no clear D gene. There are 12 residues in the CDR3. CDR1 KGHDR and CDR2 SFDVKD come from the germline V gene. DNA of the CDR3: TGTGCCACCAGTCACGGCAATCAGCCCAAGCATTTT. Its protein is CATSHGNQPKHF.

This clonotype was recorded many times. The CDR3: CASSPPDRGPNYTF. CDR3 DNA sequence: TGTGCCAGCAGTCCCCCGGACAGGGGGCCCAACTACACCTTC. J is TRBJ1-2 and V is TRBV28; 11 bases map to TRBD1. This CDR3 is 14 amino acids long. The V gene's germline CDR1 is MDHEN and CDR2 SYDVKM. V lost 5 bases to trimming and J lost 10 bases; unmatched junction nucleotides: 9.

The sample holds many counts of this clonotype. The chain links TRBV12-3 or TRBV12-4 to TRBJ2-5; 14 positions agree with TRBD2. The CDR3 loop spans 15 amino acids. V dropped 6 bases and J dropped 5; count of bases not matched to a gene: 5. The CDR3 DNA sequence: TGTGCCAGCAGGGGGACTAGCGGGGGAGCGGAGACCCAGTACTTC. It yields the protein CASRGTSGGAETQYF.

This clonotype has a count of ten or more. The chain joins TRBV28 to TRBJ2-7; D is unclear. Trimming removed 2 bases from V and 4 bases from J, with 9 bases in between. The CDR3 extends over 13 amino acids. Germline V CDR1 and CDR2: MDHEN, SYDVKM. CDR3 nucleotide sequence: TGTGCCAGCAGTTTACCGACTTCATACGAGCAGTACTTC. Amino acid sequence: CASSLPTSYEQYF.

This clonotype occurred many times. J is TRBJ2-7 and V is TRBV5-6; 9 nucleotides agree with TRBD2. Germline-derived CDR1 and CDR2 are SGHDT and YYEEEE. Germline trimming cut 0 bases from V and 7 bases from J; bases unmatched to any gene: 8. This CDR3 is 15 amino acids long. The CDR3 loop reads CASSLVGSGGREQYF. The CDR3 DNA reads TGTGCCAGCAGCTTGGTTGGTAGCGGGGGACGAGAGCAGTACTTC.

This clonotype was detected only a few times. This rearrangement joins TRBV6-5 to TRBJ1-6; possibly TRBD1 for D (6 bases). Trimming pared 0 bases from V and 8 bases from J, leaving 11 bases between. The CDR3 is 15 amino acids. Looked up from germline, CDR1 is MNHEY and CDR2 is SVGAGI. The CDR3 loop is CASSYSTRGDSPLHF. In DNA form, the CDR3 reads TGTGCCAGCAGTTACTCGACCAGGGGTGATTCACCCCTCCACTTT.

This clonotype was counted at least ten times. The chain recombines TRBV5-1 with TRBJ2-2, with D uncertain. In germline, CDR1 is SGHRS, CDR2 YFSETQ. This CDR3 spans 15 amino acids. V lost 0 bases to trimming and J lost 0 bases, with 6 bases between them. The CDR3 bases are TGCGCCAGCAGCTTGGAGCAGGCGAACACCGGGGAGCTGTTTTTT. It is translated as CASSLEQANTGELFF.

In this sample, this clonotype turned up many times. The chain's CDR3 is CASSLLFTGTGEGYTF. The CDR3 DNA reads TGCGCCAGCAGCTTACTATTCACCGGGACAGGGGAAGGCTACACCTTC. The chain recombines TRBV5-1 with TRBJ1-2; 10 positions agree with TRBD1. The germline V gene encodes CDR1 SGHRS and CDR2 YFSETQ. The CDR3 loop spans 16 amino acids. V was clipped by 2 bases and J by 8 bases; unmatched bases: 12. Based on the CDR3 plus reference TRBV5-1 and TRBJ1-2, the full variable domain is KAGVTQTPRYLIKTRGQQVTLSCSPISGHRSVSWYQQTPGQGLQFLFEYFSETQRNKGNFPGRFSGRQFSNSRSEMNVSTLELGDSALYLCASSLLFTGTGEGYTFGSGTRLTVV.

There are many counts of this clonotype. The rearrangement links TRBV12-3 or TRBV12-4 to TRBJ1-1; D perhaps matches TRBD1 (5 bases). The V gene lost 7 bases and the J gene lost 4 bases, with 10 bases spanning the gap. This CDR3 is built from 12 residues. CDR3 in DNA: TGTGCCAGCAAGCGGGGGTCCACTGAAGCTTTCTTT. Amino acid sequence: CASKRGSTEAFF.